This is a list of T cell receptor beta chains from one sample in a study of CD8 T cells in Susac syndrome. TCRdb ran MiXCR on the immunoSEQ multiplex PCR reads and lists one entry per CDR3 protein. The data contain approximately 46,000 distinct CDR3 sequences, about 91% of them singletons. The material sequenced was CD8+ T cells from PBMCs. These receptors were collected from a human donor in good health. Both conserved end residues are part of each CDR3. The order of the fields is J gene, clone size, V gene, D gene, CDR3 protein, CDR3 DNA. A D gene is named only where the DNA matches it firmly. Only part of the rows carry a size: once, few, many, or a class if the clone is expanded.

J: TRBJ2-1
size: -
V: TRBV9
D: TRBD2
CDR3: CASSGRTLSGSEAYNEQFF
DNA: TGTGCCAGCAGCGGTAGAACCCTTAGCGGGAGTGAAGCGTACAATGAGCAGTTCTTC

J: TRBJ2-1
size: -
V: TRBV29-1
D: -
CDR3: CSVEDPGTDNEQFF
DNA: TGCAGCGTTGAAGACCCCGGGACCGACAATGAGCAGTTCTTC

J: TRBJ2-3
size: once
V: TRBV12-3/TRBV12-4
D: TRBD2
CDR3: CASSPALGERERGDTQYF
DNA: TGTGCCAGCAGTCCCGCCCTGGGTGAGCGGGAAAGGGGAGATACGCAGTATTTT

J: TRBJ2-2
size: -
V: TRBV4-1
D: -
CDR3: CASSPAPANTGELFF
DNA: TGCGCCAGCAGCCCAGCACCAGCGAACACCGGGGAGCTGTTTTTT

J: TRBJ2-1
size: -
V: TRBV7-9
D: -
CDR3: CASSSSDHPYNEQFF
DNA: TGTGCCAGCAGCTCCTCCGACCATCCCTACAATGAGCAGTTCTTC

J: TRBJ1-1
size: -
V: TRBV27
D: TRBD1
CDR3: CASSFTGAATEAFF
DNA: TGTGCCAGCAGTTTTACAGGGGCTGCCACTGAAGCTTTCTTT

J: TRBJ2-1
size: once
V: TRBV5-1
D: -
CDR3: CASRDRSYNEQFF
DNA: TGCGCCAGCAGGGACCGTTCCTACAATGAGCAGTTCTTC

J: TRBJ2-2
size: -
V: TRBV7-9
D: -
CDR3: CASNLRFGELFF
DNA: TGTGCCAGTAACCTGAGATTCGGGGAGCTGTTTTTT

J: TRBJ1-2
size: -
V: TRBV6-2/TRBV6-3
D: -
CDR3: CASSYRGALRYGYTF
DNA: TGTGCCAGCAGTTACCGGGGGGCGCTACGGTATGGCTACACCTTC

J: TRBJ2-7
size: -
V: TRBV11-2
D: TRBD2
CDR3: CASSQTKGAGVGYEQYF
DNA: TGTGCCAGCAGCCAAACAAAGGGAGCGGGAGTGGGTTACGAGCAGTACTTC

J: TRBJ1-5
size: few
V: TRBV19
D: -
CDR3: CASSIRDSNQPQHF
DNA: TGTGCCAGTAGTATTCGGGATAGCAATCAGCCCCAGCATTTT

J: TRBJ1-2
size: -
V: TRBV4-3
D: -
CDR3: CASSQGHRGNYGYTF
DNA: TGCGCCAGCAGCCAAGGTCATAGGGGTAACTATGGCTACACCTTC

J: TRBJ1-1
size: -
V: TRBV9
D: -
CDR3: CASSPGPPFTEAFF
DNA: TGTGCCAGCAGCCCGGGGCCCCCCTTCACTGAAGCTTTCTTT

J: TRBJ2-7
size: -
V: TRBV30
D: TRBD1
CDR3: CAWSPGQLSYEQYF
DNA: TGTGCCTGGAGTCCGGGACAGTTGTCCTACGAGCAGTACTTC

J: TRBJ1-5
size: -
V: TRBV4-1
D: -
CDR3: CASSQDGGPQHF
DNA: TGCGCCAGCAGCCAAGATGGAGGGCCCCAGCATTTT

J: TRBJ1-1
size: -
V: TRBV7-2
D: -
CDR3: CASSLGPIMNTEAFF
DNA: TGTGCCAGCAGCTTAGGGCCCATCATGAACACTGAAGCTTTCTTT

J: TRBJ1-1
size: -
V: TRBV14
D: -
CDR3: CASSQGGRGTEAFF
DNA: TGTGCCAGCAGCCAAGGAGGGAGAGGCACTGAAGCTTTCTTT

J: TRBJ2-7
size: once
V: TRBV7-9
D: -
CDR3: CASSPRLGPGSYEQYF
DNA: TGTGCCAGCAGCCCGAGACTAGGTCCGGGCTCCTACGAGCAGTACTTC

J: TRBJ1-1
size: -
V: TRBV7-9
D: -
CDR3: CASSLTRTEAFF
DNA: TGTGCCAGCAGCTTAACAAGGACTGAAGCTTTCTTT

J: TRBJ2-7
size: -
V: TRBV6-1
D: -
CDR3: CASKRGWEQYF
DNA: TGTGCCAGCAAAAGGGGTTGGGAGCAGTACTTC

J: TRBJ2-1
size: -
V: TRBV7-9
D: -
CDR3: CASSLAHSHYNEQFF
DNA: TGTGCCAGCAGCTTAGCACATTCCCATTACAATGAGCAGTTCTTC

J: TRBJ1-1
size: -
V: TRBV6-2/TRBV6-3
D: -
CDR3: CASSYSRGFGEAFF
DNA: TGTGCCAGCAGTTACTCGAGGGGCTTCGGGGAAGCTTTCTTT

J: TRBJ1-1
size: -
V: TRBV29-1
D: -
CDR3: CSTFVGGKNTEAFF
DNA: TGCAGCACTTTTGTGGGGGGCAAGAACACTGAAGCTTTCTTT

J: TRBJ2-1
size: once
V: TRBV5-6
D: TRBD2
CDR3: CASSLLREAYNEQFF
DNA: TGTGCCAGCAGCTTGTTACGGGAGGCCTACAATGAGCAGTTCTTC